This TCR beta chain was sequenced in a study of CD8 T cells in Susac syndrome. TEMRA cells underwent FACS enrichment and CD8+ and CD4+ T cells underwent negative isolation. The RNA, roughly 0.45 to 1 ug, was put through reverse transcription using random hexamers. Across 54 Vbeta and 13 Jbeta, immunoSEQ multiplex PCR amplified TCR beta CDR3. TCRdb re-called the immunoSEQ multiplex PCR reads through MiXCR, storing one row per CDR3 protein. The table records around 160,000 distinct CDR3 sequences, approximately 96% of them present only once. The J segment lost 7 bases and the V segment lost 6 bases, leaving 2 bases of the junction unmatched. CDR3 length equals 12 residues. The germline CDR1 and CDR2 sequences are MNHNS and SASEGT.

This chain joins TRBV6-1 and TRBJ2-4; TRBD1 matches 8 bases. Sequencing was performed on CD4+ T cells from PBMCs. The sequence was obtained from a human donor in good health. This CDR3 reads CASSRQGNIQYF. For the CDR3, the DNA is TGTGCCAGCAGCAGACAGGGGAACATTCAGTACTTC.